Listed below are T cell receptor beta chains from one sample, sequenced in a study of blood T cell repertoires in COVID-19. The method was immunoSEQ multiplex PCR; TCRdb's version includes in-frame clones alone and lacks a portion of them. The sample consists of a few hundred thousand clones, about 88% of them appearing once. Sequencing was done on a sample of PBMCs or T cells enriched from blood (not recorded which). These receptors were obtained from a woman aged 45 to 65 who had been exposed to COVID-19. Each CDR3 is given with its conserved first and last residue.

J gene: TRBJ1-1; V gene: TRBV11-3; CDR3 protein: CASSLGGRDAEAFF
J gene: TRBJ1-5; V gene: TRBV28; CDR3 protein: CASSTGTVVQPQHF
J gene: TRBJ2-1; V gene: TRBV10-2; CDR3 protein: CASAGTGGSYNEQFF
J gene: TRBJ2-1; V gene: TRBV5-4; CDR3 protein: CASSLELDNEQFF
J gene: TRBJ2-1; V gene: TRBV7-2; CDR3 protein: CASSSSLLYNEQFF
J gene: TRBJ1-2; V gene: TRBV2; CDR3 protein: CASSEGDRDYGYTF
J gene: TRBJ1-2; V gene: TRBV7-2; CDR3 protein: CASRPFLPLGANGYTF
J gene: TRBJ2-3; V gene: TRBV5-1; CDR3 protein: CASSALLAGGPTDTQYF
J gene: TRBJ1-2; V gene: TRBV28; CDR3 protein: CASSGGRAGYTF
J gene: TRBJ1-2; V gene: TRBV28; CDR3 protein: CASSVEEESGYTF
J gene: TRBJ1-6; V gene: TRBV7-2; CDR3 protein: CASVMLEENNSPLHF
J gene: TRBJ1-6; V gene: TRBV9; CDR3 protein: CASSERVKDSPLHF
J gene: TRBJ1-3; V gene: TRBV6-4; CDR3 protein: CASSDSIPSRHSSGNTIYF
J gene: TRBJ2-2; V gene: TRBV19; CDR3 protein: CASLDRVNNGELFF
J gene: TRBJ2-1; V gene: TRBV24-1; CDR3 protein: CATSDPRTGMSSYNEQFF
J gene: TRBJ2-2; V gene: TRBV7-3; CDR3 protein: CASSLYSGGAYGTGELFF
J gene: TRBJ1-2; V gene: TRBV7-2; CDR3 protein: CASSLLGTFGYTF